This T cell receptor (beta chain) is from a study of control samples from healthy donors and cancer patients. Data came from immunoSEQ multiplex PCR; TCRdb stores just in-frame clones and leaves some out. The table has about 94,000 clones, roughly 86% seen once. The CDR3 runs to 18 residues. Germline-derived CDR1 and CDR2 are LNHDA and SQIVND (reference sequence). The junction had 9 bases not matched to a gene; V was cut back by 0 bases and J by 9 bases. The V and J genes are TRBV19 and TRBJ1-6, with TRBD1 identical over 12 bases. Sequenced: blood. This TCR was sampled from a woman in her fifties or sixties in good health. DNA of the CDR3: TGTGCCAGTAGTATAGACGCCGGGACAGGGGGCGCCGGTTCACCCCTCCACTTT. Residues: CASSIDAGTGGAGSPLHF.